This is a list of T cell receptor beta chains from one sample in a study of cytomegalovirus exposure and HLA in healthy donors. TCRdb's table, derived via immunoSEQ multiplex PCR, lists solely in-frame clones and lacks some. The repertoire holds 130,000 or so clones, around 67% seen once, with 2.1% in the top ten. The sample comprised PBMCs. The origin of the receptors is a woman aged 40 to 55 in good health and CMV-seropositive. Both conserved end residues are part of each CDR3. A D gene is named only where the DNA matches it firmly. Size is stated for part of the rows, as once, few or many counts, or as a class when the clone is expanded.

>NA|TRBV19|NA|TRBJ1-1
TGTGCCAGTAGTTCAGGGTATGCTGAAGCTTTCTTT
CASSSGYAEAFF
>few|TRBV4-2|TRBD1|TRBJ1-3
TGTGCCAGCAGCCAAGTAAGGGGGCTCGAGTCTGGAAACACCATATATTTT
CASSQVRGLESGNTIYF
>NA|TRBV7-6|NA|TRBJ2-3
TGTGCCAGCAGTGACAGCAGTCCAGATACGCAGTATTTT
CASSDSSPDTQYF
>NA|TRBV27|NA|TRBJ1-2
TGTGCCAGCAGAAAGAATAGCCTAGATGGCTACACCTTC
CASRKNSLDGYTF
>NA|TRBV23-1|TRBD1|TRBJ2-7
TGCGCCAGCAGTCAATACGTCAGGGGGACCTACGAGCAGTACTTC
CASSQYVRGTYEQYF
>NA|TRBV30|NA|TRBJ1-2
TGTGCCTGGAGTGGAGGTGTGGGTGGCTACACCTTC
CAWSGGVGGYTF
>NA|TRBV10-3|NA|TRBJ2-3
TGTGCCATCAGTGGCTTCACTACGGACACAGATACGCAGTATTTT
CAISGFTTDTDTQYF
>few|TRBV18|NA|TRBJ1-6
TGTGCCAGCTCACCACCGCGGGGCAATTCACCCCTCCACTTT
CASSPPRGNSPLHF
>NA|TRBV2|TRBD2|TRBJ2-3
TGTGCCAGCAGTGCCGGGACTAGCGGGAGTGCTACGCAGTATTTT
CASSAGTSGSATQYF
>NA|TRBV29-1|NA|TRBJ2-2
TGCAGCGTTGGCAGTACCGCGAACACCGGGGAGCTGTTTTTT
CSVGSTANTGELFF
>NA|TRBV6-1|TRBD2|TRBJ2-1
TGTGCCATCAAGGGTCGGGGGGTCAATGAGCAGTTCTTC
CAIKGRGVNEQFF
>few|TRBV28|NA|TRBJ2-4
TGTGCCAGCAGTCCTCCATCTACACCGGCGGGCGGGAACATTCAGTACTTC
CASSPPSTPAGGNIQYF
>NA|TRBV5-1|TRBD1|TRBJ1-4
TGCGCCAGCAGGACAGGGGGGGATGAAAAACTGTTTTTT
CASRTGGDEKLFF
>NA|TRBV5-1|TRBD2|TRBJ2-1
TGCGCCAGCAGCTGGACTAGCGGGTCGCCTTCCTACAATGAGCAGTTCTTC
CASSWTSGSPSYNEQFF
>NA|TRBV30|NA|TRBJ1-2
TGTGCCTGGAGTTTCACCCTCCGCGACTATGGCTACACCTTC
CAWSFTLRDYGYTF
>NA|TRBV30|TRBD2|TRBJ2-7
TGTGCCTGGAGTGTACTGGCTAGCGGGAGACACGAGCAGTACTTC
CAWSVLASGRHEQYF
>NA|TRBV9|NA|TRBJ2-7
TGTGCCAGTAGCCCTGAGAGCTCCTACGAGCAGTACTTC
CASSPESSYEQYF
>NA|TRBV7-9|NA|TRBJ2-5
TGTGCCAGCAGCTTCAACAGGGCCGCGGCGGAGACCCAGTACTTC
CASSFNRAAAETQYF